The sample holds a few counts of the clone carrying this T cell receptor beta chain. The antigen is undetermined. TCRdb analysed the 5' RACE reads with MiXCR anew, one entry per CDR3 protein. The sample lists around 200,000 distinct CDR3 sequences, around 8.8% occurring once. This specimen comes from a study of T-cell memory formation after mild COVID-19. From germline, CDR1 is SGHDT and CDR2 YYEEEE. V was cut by 1 base and J by 5 bases, with 7 bases left in between. CDR3 length: 12 amino acids. Study-level points and caveats: Some clones that responded turned up in pre-infection memory, which suggests that cross-reactive memory joined in.

The sequenced sample was PBMCs or a T cell subset sorted from them (not recorded which). The chain is built from TRBV5-6 and TRBJ2-7; the D is unclear. This sequence originates from a man between 18 and 29 years old who had mild COVID-19 (a few samples of this study predate the infection). Cell type and time point are not known. The CDR3: CASSLNPDEQYV. CDR3 coding DNA: TGTGCCAGCAGCTTGAATCCGGACGAGCAGTACGTC.